The subject of this entry is one T cell receptor beta chain. Germline CDR1 and CDR2: DFQATT and SNEGSKA (reference sequence). The trim removed 2 bases at V and 1 base at J, leaving 5 bases unmatched. The CDR3 runs to 15 residues. High-throughput TCR beta sequencing covered peripheral CD8+ and CD4+ T cells. This record comes from a study of CD8 T cells in Susac syndrome. Reverse transcription of 0.5 to 1 ug RNA was performed with random hexamers. Each CDR3 protein gets one entry after TCRdb re-called the immunoSEQ multiplex PCR reads with MiXCR. This repertoire shows about 200,000 distinct CDR3 sequences, 85% to 95% found once; its top ten account for approximately 0.094%.

The sequencing input was CD4+ T cells from PBMCs. The sequence came from a human donor in good health. The chain is built from TRBV20-1 and TRBJ1-5, with 7 bases that match TRBD1. This CDR3 reads CSARPQGRSNQPQHF. CDR3 DNA: TGCAGTGCTAGACCACAGGGGCGGAGCAATCAGCCCCAGCATTTT.